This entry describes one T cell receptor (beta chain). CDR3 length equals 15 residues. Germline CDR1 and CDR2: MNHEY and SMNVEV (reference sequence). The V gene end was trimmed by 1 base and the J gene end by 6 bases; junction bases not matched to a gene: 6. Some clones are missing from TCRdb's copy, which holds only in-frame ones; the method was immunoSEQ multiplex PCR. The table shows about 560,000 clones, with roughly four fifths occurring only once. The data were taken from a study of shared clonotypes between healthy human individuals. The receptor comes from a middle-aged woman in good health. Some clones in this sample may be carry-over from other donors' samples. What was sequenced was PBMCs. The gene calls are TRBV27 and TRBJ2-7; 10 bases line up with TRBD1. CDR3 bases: TGTGCCAGCAGTTTATTAGACAGGGGGCATGGCGAGCAGTACTTC. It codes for CASSLLDRGHGEQYF.